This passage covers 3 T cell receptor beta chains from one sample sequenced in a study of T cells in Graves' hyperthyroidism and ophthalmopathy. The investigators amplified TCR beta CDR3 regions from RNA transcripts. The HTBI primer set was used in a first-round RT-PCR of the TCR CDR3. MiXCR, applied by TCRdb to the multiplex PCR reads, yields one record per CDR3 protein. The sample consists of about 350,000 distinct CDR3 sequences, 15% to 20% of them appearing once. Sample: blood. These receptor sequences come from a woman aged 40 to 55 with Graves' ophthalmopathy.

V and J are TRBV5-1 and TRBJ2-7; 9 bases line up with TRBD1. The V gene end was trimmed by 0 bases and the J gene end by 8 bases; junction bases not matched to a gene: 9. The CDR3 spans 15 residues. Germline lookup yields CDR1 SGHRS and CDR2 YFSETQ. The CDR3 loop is CASSLEVGGQGKQYF. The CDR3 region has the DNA TGCGCCAGCAGCTTGGAAGTAGGTGGACAGGGGAAGCAGTACTTC.

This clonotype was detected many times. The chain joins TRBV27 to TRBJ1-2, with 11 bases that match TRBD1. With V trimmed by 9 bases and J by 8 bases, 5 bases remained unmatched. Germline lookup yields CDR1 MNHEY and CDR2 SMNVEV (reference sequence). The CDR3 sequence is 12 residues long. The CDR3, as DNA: TGTGCCAGTAGAAGGACAGGGGGCGGCTACACCTTC. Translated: CASRRTGGGYTF.

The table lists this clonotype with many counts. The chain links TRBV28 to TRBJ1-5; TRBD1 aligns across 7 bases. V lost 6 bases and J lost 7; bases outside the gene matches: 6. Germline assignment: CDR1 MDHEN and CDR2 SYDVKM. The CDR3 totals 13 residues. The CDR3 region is CASRTTGDQPQHF. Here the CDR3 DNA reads TGTGCCAGCAGAACAACAGGGGACCAGCCCCAGCATTTT.